A selection of T cell receptor beta chains follows, all from one sample in a study of blood T cell repertoires in COVID-19. The repertoire was sequenced with immunoSEQ multiplex PCR; TCRdb's copy has only in-frame clones and lacks some. The table has around 180,000 clones, under 85% seen once. Sequenced: peripheral blood. The receptors stem from an elderly woman with acute or convalescent COVID-19. The CDR3 runs from the conserved cysteine through the conserved F or W. D genes are given only for firm matches. Clone size is stated in some rows and not others, as once, few, many or a class when expanded.

V,J,D,size,CDR3,DNA
TRBV7-2,TRBJ1-2,-,-,CASSLHVAGSYGYTF,TGTGCCAGCAGCTTACACGTCGCAGGATCCTATGGCTACACCTTC
TRBV5-1,TRBJ2-7,TRBD2,once,CASSLGEGSYEQYF,TGCGCCAGCAGCTTGGGGGAGGGGTCCTACGAGCAGTACTTC
TRBV30,TRBJ2-4,-,few,CACRQWVVGKNIQYF,TGTGCCTGCAGACAGTGGGTAGTGGGCAAAAACATTCAGTACTTC
TRBV14,TRBJ1-3,-,few,CASSQERGARGRNTIYF,TGTGCCAGCAGCCAAGAAAGAGGCGCGAGGGGGAGAAACACCATATATTTT
TRBV9,TRBJ1-5,-,-,CASSDSPGNQPQHF,TGTGCCAGCAGCGACTCCCCGGGAAATCAGCCCCAGCATTTT
TRBV20-1,TRBJ1-5,-,once,CSASTSGGNQPQHF,TGCAGTGCTAGTACCTCCGGGGGGAATCAGCCCCAGCATTTT
TRBV9,TRBJ2-1,TRBD1,-,CASSPRDRGNEQFF,TGTGCCAGCAGCCCCCGGGACAGGGGCAATGAGCAGTTCTTC
TRBV7-8,TRBJ2-3,TRBD2,-,CASSTWTSASYSTDTQYF,TGTGCCAGCAGCACGTGGACTAGCGCCTCGTACAGCACAGATACGCAGTATTTT
TRBV3-1/TRBV3-2,TRBJ2-1,TRBD2,-,CASSRRGGFDEQFF,TGTGCCAGCAGCCGACGGGGGGGCTTTGATGAGCAGTTCTTC
TRBV15,TRBJ2-3,-,-,CATSSTGSLPDTQYF,TGTGCCACCAGCAGTACAGGGTCCCTCCCAGATACGCAGTATTTT
TRBV7-2,TRBJ1-6,TRBD1,-,CASSIDRASPLHF,TGTGCCAGCAGCATCGACAGGGCTTCACCCCTCCACTTT
TRBV11-2,TRBJ2-1,TRBD2,-,CASSLVASGINRLANEQFF,TGTGCCAGCAGCCTGGTGGCTAGCGGGATTAATCGGTTAGCCAATGAGCAGTTCTTC
TRBV4-3,TRBJ2-3,TRBD2,-,CASSQGPSGGSDTQYF,TGCGCCAGCAGCCAAGGGCCTAGCGGGGGGTCAGATACGCAGTATTTT
TRBV11-2,TRBJ2-7,-,-,CASSFILGARAYEQYF,TGTGCCAGCAGCTTCATCCTGGGTGCCAGGGCCTACGAGCAGTACTTC
TRBV7-9,TRBJ2-3,-,-,CASSLRSGVRITDTQYF,TGTGCCAGCAGCTTAAGGTCCGGGGTACGAATCACAGATACGCAGTATTTT
TRBV29-1,TRBJ2-3,TRBD1,-,CSVGDRVGTDTQYF,TGCAGCGTGGGTGACAGGGTTGGCACAGATACGCAGTATTTT
TRBV9,TRBJ2-7,TRBD2,-,CASSVAPSGEHYEQYF,TGTGCCAGCAGCGTAGCTCCTAGCGGGGAGCACTACGAGCAGTACTTC
TRBV12-3/TRBV12-4,TRBJ1-2,-,-,CASTLSGEGGYTF,TGTGCCAGCACCCTCTCAGGGGAAGGTGGCTACACCTTC
TRBV24-1,TRBJ2-5,TRBD1,-,CATSELPGQGEETQYF,TGTGCCACCAGTGAATTGCCGGGACAGGGGGAAGAGACCCAGTACTTC
TRBV9,TRBJ1-6,TRBD1,-,CASSAGQGAYNSPLHF,TGTGCCAGCAGCGCTGGACAGGGCGCCTATAATTCACCCCTCCACTTT
TRBV19,TRBJ2-5,TRBD1,-,CASSIGPGTAQETQYF,TGTGCCAGTAGTATAGGCCCCGGGACAGCTCAAGAGACCCAGTACTTC
TRBV12-3/TRBV12-4,TRBJ1-3,-,-,CASSQQWNTIYF,TGTGCCAGCAGCCAACAGTGGAACACCATATATTTT
TRBV10-3,TRBJ1-1,TRBD1,-,CAISGAGGHTEAFF,TGTGCCATCAGTGGAGCAGGGGGCCACACTGAAGCTTTCTTT
TRBV10-3,TRBJ1-1,TRBD1,-,CAISDATGRYTEAFF,TGTGCCATCAGTGACGCGACAGGGAGATACACTGAAGCTTTCTTT
TRBV5-1,TRBJ1-4,-,few,CASTSGGGVDEKLFF,TGCGCCAGCACCTCCGGGGGGGGTGTGGATGAAAAACTGTTTTTT
TRBV30,TRBJ2-5,-,-,CAWSVLVGKETQYF,TGTGCCTGGAGTGTACTTGTCGGGAAGGAGACCCAGTACTTC
TRBV7-2,TRBJ1-2,TRBD1,-,CASSLERTGDLYGYTF,TGTGCCAGCAGCTTAGAGCGGACAGGTGACTTATATGGCTACACCTTC
TRBV6-5,TRBJ1-2,-,-,CASFPLGGYGYTF,TGTGCCAGCTTTCCCTTGGGGGGCTATGGCTACACCTTC
TRBV7-2,TRBJ2-1,TRBD1,-,CASSPRQGVYNEQFF,TGTGCCAGCAGCCCGAGACAGGGTGTCTACAATGAGCAGTTCTTC
TRBV11-3,TRBJ2-7,TRBD2,-,CASSLEKGGGTYEQYF,TGTGCCAGCAGCTTAGAGAAGGGCGGGGGAACCTACGAGCAGTACTTC
TRBV5-1,TRBJ2-4,-,-,CASSSGGGDIQYF,TGCGCCAGCAGCTCCGGGGGTGGGGACATTCAGTACTTC
TRBV12-3/TRBV12-4,TRBJ1-1,-,few,CASSLTMNTEAFF,TGTGCCAGCAGTTTAACTATGAACACTGAAGCTTTCTTT
TRBV7-8,TRBJ2-5,-,-,CASSLDSGATQYF,TGTGCCAGCAGCTTAGACTCTGGAGCGACCCAGTACTTC
TRBV5-1,TRBJ1-2,TRBD1,-,CASSPTGGSFNGYTF,TGCGCCAGCAGCCCGACAGGGGGCTCTTTTAATGGCTACACCTTC
TRBV9,TRBJ2-1,TRBD2,-,CASSEGGLAGRYNEQFF,TGTGCCAGCAGCGAGGGAGGACTAGCGGGAAGATACAATGAGCAGTTCTTC
TRBV7-8,TRBJ2-7,-,once,CASSRQVYEQYF,TGTGCCAGCAGCCGACAGGTCTACGAGCAGTACTTC